This T cell receptor beta chain originates from a study of T cells in Graves' hyperthyroidism and ophthalmopathy. From RNA transcripts, TCR beta CDR3 regions were amplified. Primed by the HTBI set, a first-round RT-PCR was run on the TCR CDR3. MiXCR was run by TCRdb on the multiplex PCR reads, yielding one entry per CDR3 protein. The table shows more than 500,000 distinct CDR3 sequences, with roughly 15% occurring only once. This clonotype occurred many times. V shed 2 bases and J shed 6 bases, with 8 bases lying between them. This CDR3 spans 12 amino acids. The germline CDR1 and CDR2 sequences are SNHLY and FYNNEI. Uncontrolled infection, other autoimmune disease, pregnancy or lactation disqualified patients from enrolment. PBMCs were sourced from more than 9 ml fresh peripheral blood.

This rearrangement joins TRBV2 to TRBJ2-7; D ambiguous. This clonotype originated in a woman in her forties with Graves' ophthalmopathy. Sequencing used blood. The CDR3 protein is CASSEWDSEQYF. The CDR3 DNA reads TGTGCCAGCAGTGAATGGGATAGCGAGCAGTACTTC.